This T cell receptor (beta chain) was sequenced in a study of T cell changes during pregnancy in multiple sclerosis. Assay: immunoSEQ multiplex PCR; the TCRdb copy retains only in-frame clones and omits some. In the table there are over 55,000 clones, 92% of which are singletons. This CDR3 region has 13 residues. The germline V gene encodes CDR1 GTSNPN and CDR2 SVGIG (reference sequence). V lost 4 bases to trimming and J lost 4 bases; unmatched junction nucleotides: 6. Material: peripheral blood, obtained in the first trimester of pregnancy. This chain joins TRBV30 and TRBJ2-7; TRBD2 agrees at 8 bases. The TCR was taken from a female donor with multiple sclerosis, enrolled in a pregnancy study. This chain's CDR3 is CAWNWPGGYEQYF. DNA for the CDR3: TGTGCCTGGAACTGGCCGGGAGGGTACGAGCAGTACTTC.